Listed below are T cell receptor beta chains from one sample, sequenced in a study of T cells in Graves' hyperthyroidism and ophthalmopathy. TCRdb ran MiXCR on the multiplex PCR reads and lists one entry per CDR3 protein. The sample consists of over 250,000 distinct CDR3 sequences, 25% to 30% of them appearing once. Sample: blood. The receptors derive from a middle-aged man with Graves' hyperthyroidism that later progressed to Graves' ophthalmopathy. Each CDR3 is given with its conserved first and last residue. The D gene is left open where the match is weak. A row's size may be missing; if present it is once, few, many or a size class.

TRBJ1-2 | many | - | TRBV19 | TGTGCCAGTAGAGCTCGTGAAGGCTACACCTTC | CASRAREGYTF
TRBJ2-5 | few | - | TRBV11-2 | TGTGCCAGCAGCCAGGGGGGACCTAGGAACCAGTACTTC | CASSQGGPRNQYF
TRBJ1-1 | many | - | TRBV14 | TGTGCCAGCAGCCAGTCCCAGGGGCCACGTTACACTGAAGCTTTCTTT | CASSQSQGPRYTEAFF
TRBJ2-2 | many | TRBD1 | TRBV5-1 | TGCGCCAGCAGCTCGCGACAGGGGCGGACCGGGGAGCTGTTTTTT | CASSSRQGRTGELFF
TRBJ1-1 | - | - | TRBV7-2 | TGTGCCAGCAGCGACCTGGGGGCTTTCTTT | CASSDLGAFF
TRBJ2-4 | many | TRBD2 | TRBV29-1 | TGCAGCGCCCAAGGCGCTAGCGGGAGGGCCTCAGCCAAAAACATTCAGTACTTC | CSAQGASGRASAKNIQYF
TRBJ2-7 | - | TRBD2 | TRBV20-1 | TGCAGTGCTAGAGAGCGGACTAGCATCTACGAGCAGTACTTC | CSARERTSIYEQYF
TRBJ1-5 | many | - | TRBV6-5 | TGTGCCAGCAGTTACCAACAGGGTCAGCCCCAGCATTTT | CASSYQQGQPQHF
TRBJ2-7 | many | TRBD2 | TRBV12-3/TRBV12-4 | TGTGCCAGCAGCCCGGTAGCGGGCCTCATCTACGAGCAGTACTTC | CASSPVAGLIYEQYF
TRBJ1-5 | many | - | TRBV9 | TGTGCCAGCAGCATCGATTCGGGGGGGAGCAATCAGCCCCAGCATTTT | CASSIDSGGSNQPQHF
TRBJ2-2 | many | - | TRBV28 | TGTGCCAGCAGTACGCGTGACATCGCGCACACCGGGGAGCTGTTTTTT | CASSTRDIAHTGELFF
TRBJ1-2 | - | TRBD1 | TRBV11-3 | TGTGCCAGCACCTTATGGGGACAGGGGGTCCATGGCTACACCTTC | CASTLWGQGVHGYTF
TRBJ2-7 | many | TRBD1 | TRBV28 | TGTGCCAGCAGTTACCCCGGGACAGGGGTATACTTC | CASSYPGTGVYF
TRBJ1-1 | - | - | TRBV30 | TGTGCCTGGGCCGGGACGAGCGGTGGGTACTCTGAAGCTTTCTTT | CAWAGTSGGYSEAFF
TRBJ2-7 | many | TRBD2 | TRBV6-2/TRBV6-3 | TGTGCCAGCAGTTACTCGATGTCGGCGGCTAGCGGGGACTCAGGCTCGTACGAGCAGTACTTC | CASSYSMSAASGDSGSYEQYF
TRBJ1-1 | many | - | TRBV6-1 | TGTGCCACCAGACTGAACACTGAAGCTTTCTTT | CATRLNTEAFF
TRBJ1-1 | many | - | TRBV18 | TGTGCCAGCTCACCTCTAACTCAGACAGGCGGGGCTGAAGCTTTCTTT | CASSPLTQTGGAEAFF
TRBJ2-3 | many | TRBD2 | TRBV12-3/TRBV12-4 | TGTGCCAGCAGACTAGCGGAAACCACAGATACGCAGTATTTT | CASRLAETTDTQYF
TRBJ1-2 | many | - | TRBV6-1 | TGTGCCAGCAGTGAAGGAGCCCGGGGAGGCTACACCTTC | CASSEGARGGYTF
TRBJ2-7 | - | - | TRBV7-2 | TGTGCCAGCAGCTTAGTTAATAGCGTCTACGAGCAGTACTTC | CASSLVNSVYEQYF
TRBJ2-7 | many | TRBD2 | TRBV9 | TGTGCCAGCAGCGAAAGCGGGGGCCCCTCCTACGAGCAGTACTTC | CASSESGGPSYEQYF
TRBJ1-1 | many | - | TRBV11-2 | TGTGCCAGCAGCTCCGGGTGGAACACTGAAGCTTTCTTT | CASSSGWNTEAFF
TRBJ2-5 | - | TRBD1 | TRBV24-1 | TGTGCCACCAGTCCGAGACAGGGGAGTGGAGAGACCCAGTACTTC | CATSPRQGSGETQYF
TRBJ1-3 | many | - | TRBV19 | TGTGCCAGTAGTATGATGGGAAACACCATATATTTT | CASSMMGNTIYF
TRBJ1-5 | many | TRBD1 | TRBV3-1 | TGTGCCAGCAGCCAAGGACAGGGGATCAATCAGCCCCAGCATTTT | CASSQGQGINQPQHF
TRBJ2-5 | many | - | TRBV20-1 | TGCAGTGCTAGTACACTATTCAGGGAGACCCAGTACTTC | CSASTLFRETQYF
TRBJ2-7 | few | TRBD2 | TRBV6-2/TRBV6-3 | TGTGCCAGCAGTCCGGGACTAGCGAATAACTACGAGCAGTACTTC | CASSPGLANNYEQYF
TRBJ2-7 | once | TRBD1 | TRBV5-1 | TGCGCCAGCTCCGAGGACAGGCCGGGTGACGAGCAGTACTTC | CASSEDRPGDEQYF
TRBJ2-7 | many | - | TRBV20-1 | TGCAGTGCTAGAGTGCAGGGGTGGCAGTACTTC | CSARVQGWQYF
TRBJ2-7 | many | TRBD1 | TRBV5-1 | TGCGCCAGCAGCTTGGGACAGGGGGCGTCGGGTGAGCAGTACTTC | CASSLGQGASGEQYF
TRBJ2-2 | many | - | TRBV2 | TGTGCCAGCAGGAGAGAGGCACCTCACACCGGGGAGCTGTTTTTT | CASRREAPHTGELFF
TRBJ2-7 | - | - | TRBV12-3/TRBV12-4 | TGTGCCAGCAGAACCGATTTCTCCTACGAGCAGTACTTC | CASRTDFSYEQYF
TRBJ2-5 | - | - | TRBV28 | TGTGCCAGCAGTTTTAATAGGGGATTTGAACAAGAGACCCAGTACTTC | CASSFNRGFEQETQYF
TRBJ2-7 | many | TRBD2 | TRBV25-1 | TGTGCCAGCAGTGACTGGACTAGCGGGAGGTTCTACGAGCAGTACTTC | CASSDWTSGRFYEQYF
TRBJ2-7 | many | TRBD1 | TRBV11-2 | TGTGCCAGCAGCCTATCGACAGGGCCCGACGAGCAGTACTTC | CASSLSTGPDEQYF
TRBJ2-5 | many | TRBD2 | TRBV5-6 | TGTGCCAGCAGCAGGGGACTAGGCGCGTGGGAGACCCAGTACTTC | CASSRGLGAWETQYF